Following are 5 T cell receptor beta chains from one sample sequenced in a study of cytomegalovirus exposure and HLA in healthy donors. PCR involved 60 Vbeta and 13 Jbeta primers. TCRdb's copy holds only in-frame clones and misses some; the assay was immunoSEQ multiplex PCR. In the table there are 200,000 to 250,000 clones, just under 85% of which are singletons. Sequencing was carried out using PBMCs. The receptors were gathered from a woman between 35 and 50 years old in good health and CMV-seronegative.

This chain joins TRBV7-9 and TRBJ1-2, with a weak D call TRBD1 (6 bases). The CDR3 spans 14 residues. V lost 1 base and J lost 7, with 13 bases in between. Germline CDR1 reads SEHNR; CDR2 reads FQNEAQ (reference sequence). CDR3 coding DNA: TGTGCCAGCAGCTTAGGAGGGGGGGCGCGTGGCTACACCTTC. It yields the protein CASSLGGGARGYTF.

The V gene is TRBV19, the J gene TRBJ2-5; TRBD2 aligns across 8 bases. V shed 1 base and J 2 bases; nucleotides not matched to a gene: 3. CDR1 is LNHDA and CDR2 is SQIVND in the germline V gene (reference sequence). This CDR3 comprises 15 residues. The CDR3 DNA follows: TGTGCCAGTAGTATAGGGGCTAGCGGGCAAGAGACCCAGTACTTC. Amino acid sequence: CASSIGASGQETQYF.

The chain joins TRBV29-1 to TRBJ2-7; tentative D call: TRBD1 (5 bases). The V end was cut by 4 bases, the J end by 9 bases, with 22 bases between. Per the germline V gene, CDR1 is SQVTM and CDR2 is ANQGSEA. This CDR3 region has 14 residues. Here the CDR3 reads CSVVWQDMIYGQYF. The CDR3 nucleotides are TGCAGCGTTGTATGGCAGGACATGATCTATGGGCAGTACTTC.

This clone was counted a single time. The rearrangement links TRBV29-1 to TRBJ1-2; 8 bases are shared with TRBD1. This CDR3 comprises 16 residues. CDR1 SQVTM and CDR2 ANQGSEA come from the germline V gene. V gave up 4 bases and J gave up 3 bases; unmatched junction bases: 13. DNA for the CDR3: TGCAGCGTTGTTCCCTTGACAGGGGCGGACTACTATGGCTACACCTTC. Translating it yields CSVVPLTGADYYGYTF.

This clone was counted at least ten times. The CDR3 protein is CASSATGTGHYEQYF. The CDR3 DNA reads as TGTGCCAGCAGCGCGACCGGGACGGGACACTACGAGCAGTACTTC. V is TRBV9 and J is TRBJ2-7, with D perhaps matching TRBD1 (6 bases). Trimming took off 3 bases at V and 3 bases at J, with 16 bases between the two ends. The V gene's germline CDR1 is SGDLS and CDR2 YYNGEE. This CDR3 is built from 15 residues.